The rows below give T cell receptor beta chains drawn from one sample of a study of T cells after posttransplantation cyclophosphamide. The protocol was immunoSEQ multiplex PCR, while the TCRdb copy is restricted to in-frame clones and leaves out a portion. This sample carries 6,000 to 7,500 clones, around 94% of them seen once, and the ten largest clones take 4% to 5.5%. This specimen was CD8+ T cells sorted from blood, taken after allogeneic stem cell transplant with posttransplant cyclophosphamide. The receptor set was obtained from a male patient in his sixties who received an allogeneic stem cell transplant from a related donor and was CMV-positive. Some of the T cells might come from the graft donor. Both conserved end residues are part of each CDR3.

v_gene: TRBV5-6; CDR3aa: CASSLWSGADGYTF
v_gene: TRBV4-1; CDR3aa: CASSQGENSPLHF
v_gene: TRBV7-9; CDR3aa: CASSTLQVTYEQYF
v_gene: TRBV27; CDR3aa: CASSSGNYGYTF
v_gene: TRBV19; CDR3aa: CAISQGAHPNEQFF
v_gene: TRBV13; CDR3aa: CASSLRGENTGELFF
v_gene: TRBV27; CDR3aa: CASSASSYNEQFF
v_gene: TRBV19; CDR3aa: CASSVAGVRGEQFF
v_gene: TRBV30; CDR3aa: CAWTDEGVLYNEQFF
v_gene: TRBV7-9; CDR3aa: CASTPREGVSYEQYF
v_gene: TRBV11-1; CDR3aa: CASSDGTNDNSPLHF